This record concerns one T cell receptor beta chain sequence. The antigen remains undetermined. TCRdb's table, derived via immunoSEQ multiplex PCR, lists solely in-frame clones and lacks some. The table has about 120,000 clones, over 85% seen once. These data come from a study of graft-versus-host responses after intestinal transplantation. General study results and limits: Early HvG declines after transplant were associated with peak circulating GvH clone levels. Detected in recipient marrow were GvH clones, some of which were first observed in ileum or blood. Individuals who had graft-donor T cell macrochimerism had allografts that showed high graft-versus-host to host-versus-graft clonal ratios.

The source of this sequence is a human donor who was the organ donor for an intestinal transplant. The sequencing here drew on unstimulated CD4+ T cells sorted from spleen or lymph node cells, taken before transplant.

CDR3 sequence (DNA): TGCGCCAGCAGCCGAGGCGGACAGGGGACCACCTACGAGCAGTACTTC. Protein product: CASSRGGQGTTYEQYF. The gene calls are TRBV5-1 and TRBJ2-7; TRBD1 matches 9 bases. Looked up from germline, CDR1 is SGHRS and CDR2 is YFSETQ. This CDR3 comprises 16 residues. V was pared by 4 bases and J by 2 bases, with 10 bases of the junction left unmatched.